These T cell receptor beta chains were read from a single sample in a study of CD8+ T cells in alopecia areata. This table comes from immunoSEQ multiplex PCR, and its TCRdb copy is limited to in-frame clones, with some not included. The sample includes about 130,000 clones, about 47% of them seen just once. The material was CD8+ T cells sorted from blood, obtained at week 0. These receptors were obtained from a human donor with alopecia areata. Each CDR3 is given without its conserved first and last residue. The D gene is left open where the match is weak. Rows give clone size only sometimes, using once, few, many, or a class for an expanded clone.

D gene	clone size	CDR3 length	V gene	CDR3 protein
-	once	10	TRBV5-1	ASSFRGHEQY
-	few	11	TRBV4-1	ASSQGTARTQY
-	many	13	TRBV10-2	ASGSWGAGDTEAF
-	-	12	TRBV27	ASSPWTDSYEQY
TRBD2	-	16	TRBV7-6	ASSDTGAAGFGGETQY
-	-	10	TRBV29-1	SVPWEYHEQF
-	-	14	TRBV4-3	ASSQEYAGETDTQY
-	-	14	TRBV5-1	ASSLRHQDSGNTIY
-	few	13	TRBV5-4	ASSLKGTGTGELF
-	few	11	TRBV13	ASSSGLFYEQY
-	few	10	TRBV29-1	SVLREGPEAF
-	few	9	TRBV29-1	SVADSYGYT
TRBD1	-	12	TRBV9	ASSGTGSSDGYT
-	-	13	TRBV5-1	ASSLVEGQGGELF
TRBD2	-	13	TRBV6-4	ASSATSGATDTQY
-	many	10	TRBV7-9	ASSPAMGEQF
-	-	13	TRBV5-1	ASSSLPRSSYEQY
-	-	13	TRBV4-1	ASSQARASNYGYT
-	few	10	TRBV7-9	ASSLAKQPQH
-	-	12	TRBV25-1	ASSEFTGHGAQY
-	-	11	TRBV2	ASSEEAYNEQF
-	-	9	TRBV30	AWSVGNEQY
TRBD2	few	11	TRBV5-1	ASSLGGSNEQF
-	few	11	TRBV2	ASTWDKGYEQY
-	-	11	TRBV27	ARQLHLGGPQH
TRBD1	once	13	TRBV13	ASSPGTGSWETQY
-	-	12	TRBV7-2	ASSPGVYLNTIY
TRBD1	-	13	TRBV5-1	ASSFTTGGPYEQY
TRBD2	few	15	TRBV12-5	ASGLGSGGQNTGELF
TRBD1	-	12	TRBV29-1	SVDMDRANTEAF
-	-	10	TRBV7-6	ASSMTSYEQY